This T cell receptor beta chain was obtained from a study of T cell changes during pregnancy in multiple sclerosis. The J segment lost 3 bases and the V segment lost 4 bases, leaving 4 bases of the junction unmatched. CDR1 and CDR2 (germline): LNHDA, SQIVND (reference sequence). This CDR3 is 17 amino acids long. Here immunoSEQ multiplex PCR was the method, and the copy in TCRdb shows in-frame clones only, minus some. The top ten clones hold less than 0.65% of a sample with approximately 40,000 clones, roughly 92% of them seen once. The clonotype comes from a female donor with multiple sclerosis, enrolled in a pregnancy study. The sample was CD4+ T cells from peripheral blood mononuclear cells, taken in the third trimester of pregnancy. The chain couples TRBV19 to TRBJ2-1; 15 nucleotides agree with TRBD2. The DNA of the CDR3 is TGTGCCAGTAGTAGGACTAGCGGGGGGGGCCTCTACAATGAGCAGTTCTTC. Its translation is CASSRTSGGGLYNEQFF.